What follows describes a single T cell receptor beta chain. Its cognate antigen has yet to be identified. No much larger clone is present one base from it, and per-base qualities are unavailable. Relative to germline, V is missing 4 bases and J is missing 3 bases, with 16 bases of the junction outside any gene match. From the germline V gene (reference sequence), CDR1 is SEHNR and CDR2 is FQNEAQ. The CDR3 contains 18 residues, cysteine and phenylalanine counted. Only the CDR3 region is kept as DNA, spanning 54 bases read in frame from base 1. Library preparation was by the immunoSEQ multiplex PCR assay. For the multiplex PCR, a mixture combining 60 forward primers for TCR Vbeta segments and 13 reverse primers for TCR Jbeta segments was used. The CDR3 region of rearranged TCR beta genes was amplified from genomic DNA by a multiplex PCR assay. On the Illumina HiSeq System, the amplified TCR beta libraries were sequenced as 87-base-pair reads. As for the authors' bioinformatics: In a later analysis, 77 million or so unique TCR beta chains were counted across the 500 to 700 repertoires, and about 9.9 million of these chains were shared by at least two donors. A nearest-neighbor algorithm error-corrected the raw reads and collapsed the reads into unique sequences, merging closely related sequences to remove PCR and sequencing errors. CDR3 sequences were aligned to IMGT reference sequences to assign V, D and J gene segments. Each retained sequence needed at least a six-nucleotide match to both a V gene segment and a J gene segment. A rearrangement counted as productive if the CDR3 had no stop codons and remained in frame with V and J, and every other rearrangement counted as non-productive. CDR3 was defined by IMGT convention, running from the second conserved V-encoded cysteine to the conserved J-encoded phenylalanine. The earlier analysis of some 540 of the donors excluded any sequence lacking an unambiguous match to a single V gene segment. An earlier analysis of 500 to 700 of the donors classified V segments as functional when productive rearrangements were above 56.7% and as segregating when the standard deviation between donors was above 5%. A statistical classification framework was built to diagnose cytomegalovirus status from the catalog of TCR beta chain sequences. A later analysis assigned V and J genes by comparing TCR nucleotide sequences with IMGT/GENE-DB human TR gene sequences. In a later analysis, CDR3 sequences and most-parsimonious VDJ recombination scenarios were assigned using the TCRdist pipeline. In a later analysis, each TCR beta chain was defined by its CDR3 amino acid sequence together with its V-gene family, and reads without a unique V-gene family were excluded. A later analysis removed roughly 590 highly shared, low-generation-probability nucleotide sequences to deal with suspected cross-contamination and a sequencing artifact. In a later analysis, a clonal expansion index was calculated for each public chain from normalized within-repertoire ranks of inferred template counts. A later analysis computed generation probabilities with a VDJ recombination model fitted to out-of-frame rearrangements, and checked the results against IGoR. In a later analysis, TCR-TCR, TCR-HLA and TCR-CMV co-occurrence was scored with hypergeometric tests, and a repertoire-size bias correction was applied to TCR pairs. To estimate false discovery rates, a later analysis permuted the HLA or CMV assignments 20 times. In a later analysis, co-occurring TCRs were grouped using DBSCAN, and TCRdist sequence similarity was added for clustering within HLA-allele-positive subsets. Repertoires with fewer than 30,000 or more than 120,000 public chains were left out of co-occurrence clustering, as were roughly five repertoires with anomalous nucleotide sharing. TCRdb provides this immuneACCESS table in a form limited to in-frame rearrangements. Some clones are lacking; in checked studies, under half of them reflect an unresolved V gene, and why the rest are absent is not known. D and trimming were read from the DNA, whereas the V and J calls and clone size are those reported in that table. In this sample the table shows some 130,000 clones, about 80% of which occur a single time. Of the sample, approximately 2% falls within the top ten clones.

The cohort comprised more than 550 healthy bone marrow donors. At the time of sampling, every cohort member was nominally healthy, though immune exposures that went unrecorded were likely present. The donor tested CMV seronegative and was one of the 352 seronegative cohort members. Each donor provided a peripheral blood sample, and peripheral blood mononuclear cells were used for TCR beta sequencing. Genomic DNA was extracted from the blood cell samples with the Qiagen DNeasy Blood Extraction Kit. The data were obtained in a study of cytomegalovirus exposure and HLA in healthy donors (dated by TCRdb to 2016 to 2017). Notes on the research overall: An earlier analysis of about 560 of the donors reported 276 Gb of sequence data and 90 million to 120 million unique TCR beta sequences obtained from around 190 million T cells. HLA typing covered class I and class II loci at four-digit resolution. The aim of the study was to test whether cataloging public T cell receptors could identify signatures of past pathogen exposure. Typing coverage differed by locus: A, B, C, DRB1 and DQB1 were typed in about 629-640 donors, DQA1 in about 560, DPA1 in 600 to 610, and DPB1 in 472. The T cell repertoires of 666 subjects were profiled by immunosequencing and related to cytomegalovirus serostatus. Of the roughly 400 genotyped donors, about 80% fell in the genetic ancestry cluster associated with self-reported Caucasian donors. In addition to the first cohort of 666 subjects, a separate validation cohort of approximately 110 different subjects was used. In a later analysis, previously published TCR beta repertoires from 666 donors were re-analyzed and high-resolution HLA genotyping was added so that TCR occurrence patterns could be studied. In an earlier analysis of several hundred of the donors, high-throughput TCR beta sequencing was used to judge whether each TCR beta V gene segment behaved as functional or pseudogenic. All discovery cohort repertoires had been generated using a single sequencing platform. Rather than drawing on any new phenotypic data, the later analysis identified candidate immune exposures from TCR beta sequences and the way those sequences occurred across donors. In a later genetic analysis, genome-wide SNP genotypes for about three fifths of the roughly 670 donors were used, and that subset was treated as a discovery cohort. Donor age, sex, ethnicity and CMV serostatus were compiled together with the repertoire data. An early release covering 550 to 700 HLA-typed donors comprised 250 to 350 gigabases of sequencing data and approximately 80 million unique TCR sequences. Roughly 5 DR-DQ haplotypes were treated as single units for association and clustering because of strong linkage in the cohort. Across 398 genotyped donors of the cohort, an average of about 240,000 unique TCR beta nucleotide sequences per donor were sequenced, and roughly 20% of those sequences were non-productive. To predict cytomegalovirus infection status, the study brought together high-throughput TCR immunosequencing, statistical association of individual TCRs with disease status, and machine learning. Study-level results and caveats: The earlier analysis of approximately 540 of the donors excluded approximately 15 rarely observed V segments, including chromosome 9 orphons, because counts were too low. In both the original and validation cohorts, the classifier was reported to diagnose cytomegalovirus status with high specificity and sensitivity. Some IMGT-functional V segments, including TRBV6-2 and TRBV6-3, could not be distinguished by the 87-base-pair reads and were therefore excluded. When HLA alleles, especially DR and DQ, strongly co-occurred, attributing TCR associations to individual alleles was difficult. Across donors, most TCR sequences were observed very rarely, whereas some public TCRs were present in many individuals. Linkage disequilibrium might explain the correlated functional status among segregating V segments, but an unknown experimental factor could not be excluded. A few of the identified cytomegalovirus-associated TCR beta chains were confirmed in vitro to be specific for cytomegalovirus antigens. A later analysis found that most CMV-associated TCR beta chains appeared HLA-restricted, with HLA associations seemingly driven largely by CMV exposure. According to a later analysis, TCR association rates differed among HLA loci, with DRB1 alleles showing the most associated TCRs and HLA-C alleles showing the fewest. A further reported finding was that TCR beta sequences accurately predicted the HLA-A and HLA-B alleles for most subjects in the first cohort. The authors suggested that the approach could potentially be extended to other disease states and immunological phenotypes. In an earlier analysis of 500 to 650 of the donors, most TCR beta V segments appeared in productive rearrangements about 87% or about 30% of the time, broadly matching IMGT annotations. Sequencing depth was assumed to be roughly uniform across donors in the presence/absence analyses, though that assumption may not hold. A total of 150 or so TCR beta chains were listed by the study as associated with cytomegalovirus. In a later genetic analysis, fewer N-insertions in productive TCRs were reported among donors in an Asian-associated ancestry cluster than the approximately 670-donor mean. A cluster of highly shared sequence variants was judged likely to be a technical artifact of the sequencing pipeline. Because HLA typing was unavailable for some donors at each locus, only the typed subset was used in association tests. According to a later analysis, parvovirus B19, influenza, CMV and Epstein-Barr virus appeared linked to several top co-occurrence clusters. In this cohort, only TCR beta chains were sequenced, and detectable features were limited by the absence of alpha or paired-chain data. An association between a missense DCLRE1C variant and V-gene and J-gene trimming of TCR beta chains was found in a later genetic analysis and replicated in an independent cohort. The only immune exposure information available for the cohort was CMV serostatus. A later analysis associated about 17,000 TCR beta sequences with specific HLA alleles at a false discovery rate of 0.05. Compared with equally common non-associated chains, HLA-associated TCR beta chains in a later analysis were more clonally expanded and had lower generation probabilities.

Sequenced input: PBMCs. Recombination joined TRBV7-9 with TRBJ1-1; 8 central bases correspond to TRBD1. This clonotype originated in a man aged 25 to 45 in good health and CMV-seronegative. Here is the DNA: TGTGCCAGCAGCTCCGAGGGTACGGCAGGGGGCAGGGACACTGAAGCTTTCTTT. Its translation is CASSSEGTAGGRDTEAFF.